The 8 T cell receptor beta chains below all came from one sample that was sequenced in a study of identical twins. TCRdb independently ran MiXCR on the 5' RACE reads; one entry per CDR3 protein. Of about 340,000 distinct CDR3 sequences in the sample, roughly an eighth were seen once. The sample was also reused in another study, on yellow fever vaccine responses in identical twins.

Source material: CD8+ T cells sorted from blood. These receptors originate from a woman between 18 and 30 years old in good health.

By share of the sample, this clonotype is medium-sized. The V and J genes are TRBV27 and TRBJ2-5; the match to TRBD2 covers 8 bases. This CDR3 has 17 amino acids. Germline loops: CDR1 MNHEY, CDR2 SMNVEV (reference sequence). The ends lost 6 bases at V and 3 bases at J; junction bases unmatched: 15. The CDR3 DNA reads as TGTGCCAGCAGGCCAGGGAGCAGCGGGAGTCCCAAAGAGACCCAGTACTTC. This sequence encodes CASRPGSSGSPKETQYF.

This clonotype came up many times. CDR3 in DNA: TGTGCCAGCAGCCAAACGTTGACAGGGCCCCTTTCACCCCTCCACTTT. Translated: CASSQTLTGPLSPLHF. The rearrangement uses TRBV7-2 and TRBJ1-6; 7 nucleotides align to TRBD1. The CDR3 is made up of 16 amino acids. The junction had 13 bases not matched to a gene; V was cut back by 5 bases and J by 9 bases. The germline V gene has CDR1 SGHTA and CDR2 FQGNSA.

V is TRBV5-1 and J is TRBJ2-5; TRBD1 aligns across 8 bases. Germline lookup yields CDR1 SGHRS and CDR2 YFSETQ. V lost 0 bases and J lost 5; bases outside the gene matches: 9. CDR3 length equals 16 residues. The CDR3 coding sequence is TGCGCCAGCAGCTTGGAGTACCAGGGGGCGGTGGAGACCCAGTACTTC. It encodes CASSLEYQGAVETQYF.

This clonotype was seen a handful of times. Here the CDR3 reads CASSLSSLSMREGFSYEQYF. Here the CDR3 DNA reads TGTGCCAGCAGTTTATCTTCTTTATCTATGCGGGAGGGTTTCTCCTACGAGCAGTACTTC. The chain links TRBV28 to TRBJ2-7; 9 bases agree with TRBD2. V gave up 1 base and J gave up 0 bases; unmatched junction bases: 16. Germline CDR1 reads MDHEN; CDR2 reads SYDVKM. This CDR3 is built from 20 residues.

This sequence joins TRBV5-1 and TRBJ2-2; 12 nucleotides align to TRBD1. V was pared by 4 bases and J by 2 bases, with 3 bases of the junction left unmatched. Germline V CDR1 and CDR2: SGHRS, YFSETQ. There are 16 residues in the CDR3. The CDR3 here is CASSAGQGANTGELFF. The CDR3 DNA reads as TGCGCCAGCAGCGCGGGACAGGGGGCAAACACCGGGGAGCTGTTTTTT.

A few counts support this clonotype. The CDR3 DNA is TGTGCCAGCAGCCCGGGCCCGAACACCGGGGAGCTGTTTTTT. Protein product: CASSPGPNTGELFF. The chain combines TRBV27 with TRBJ2-2; D gene ambiguous. Germline assignment: CDR1 MNHEY and CDR2 SMNVEV (reference sequence). The CDR3 extends over 14 amino acids. The V gene lost 6 bases and the J gene lost 0 bases, with 8 bases spanning the gap.

This clonotype was counted only a few times. This rearrangement joins TRBV10-1 to TRBJ2-4; 11 positions agree with TRBD2. Germline-derived CDR1 and CDR2 are WNHNN and SYGVQD (reference sequence). V lost 0 bases and J lost 6; bases outside the gene matches: 7. The CDR3 totals 17 residues. In DNA form, the CDR3 reads TGCGCCAGCAGTGAGTCACTAGCGGGAGATCGGCCAAACATTCAGTACTTC. Translating it yields CASSESLAGDRPNIQYF.

The rearrangement uses TRBV11-2 and TRBJ2-5; 7 bases are a match to TRBD2. The junction had 9 bases not matched to a gene; V was cut back by 5 bases and J by 3 bases. This CDR3 spans 15 amino acids. CDR1 is SGHAT and CDR2 is FQNNGV in the germline V gene. CDR3: CASSPGWAGEETQYF. The DNA for the CDR3 is TGTGCCAGCAGCCCAGGGTGGGCGGGGGAAGAGACCCAGTACTTC.